This TCR beta chain emerged from a study of Ad26.COV2.S vaccination and SARS-CoV-2 variants. Trimming took 6 bases from V and 3 from J, leaving 9 bases between them. Germline assignment: CDR1 MNHEY and CDR2 SMNVEV (reference sequence). The CDR3 runs 14 residues. Repertoires were generated with immunoSEQ multiplex PCR, while TCRdb's copy carries only in-frame clones and drops some. The repertoire holds approximately 300,000 clones, with more than 70% as singletons. The treatment: 15 to 20 received Ad26.COV2.S at low or high dose, single or two shots; roughly five received placebo; per-sample allocation not given. At day 63 after the first vaccine or placebo injection, samples were drawn.

This clonotype was obtained from a person between 18 and 59 years old who received the Ad26.COV2.S COVID-19 vaccine or a placebo. The sample was peripheral blood, taken in a trial of Ad26.COV2.S vaccine versus placebo. The rearrangement links TRBV27 to TRBJ1-6, with D perhaps TRBD1 (5 bases). The CDR3 reads CASRGAIYNSPLHF. CDR3 DNA sequence: TGTGCCAGCAGAGGGGCTATCTATAATTCACCCCTCCACTTT.